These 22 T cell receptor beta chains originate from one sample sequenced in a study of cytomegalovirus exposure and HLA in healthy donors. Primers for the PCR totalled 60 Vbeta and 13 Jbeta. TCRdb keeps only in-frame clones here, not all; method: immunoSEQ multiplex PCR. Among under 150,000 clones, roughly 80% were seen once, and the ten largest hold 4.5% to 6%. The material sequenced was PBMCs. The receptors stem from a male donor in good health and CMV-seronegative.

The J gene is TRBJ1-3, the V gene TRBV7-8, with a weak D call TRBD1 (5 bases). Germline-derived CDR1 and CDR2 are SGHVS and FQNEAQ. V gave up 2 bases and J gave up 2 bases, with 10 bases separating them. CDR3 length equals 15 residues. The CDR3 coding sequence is TGTGCCAGCAGCTTATCCAGGGCCACTGGAAACACCATATATTTT. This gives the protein CASSLSRATGNTIYF.

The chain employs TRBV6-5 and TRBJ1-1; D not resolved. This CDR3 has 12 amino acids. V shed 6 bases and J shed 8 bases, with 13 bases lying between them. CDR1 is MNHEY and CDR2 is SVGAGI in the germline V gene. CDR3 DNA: TGTGCCAGCAGCCCTCCCGGGTCAGAAGCTTTCTTT. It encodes CASSPPGSEAFF.

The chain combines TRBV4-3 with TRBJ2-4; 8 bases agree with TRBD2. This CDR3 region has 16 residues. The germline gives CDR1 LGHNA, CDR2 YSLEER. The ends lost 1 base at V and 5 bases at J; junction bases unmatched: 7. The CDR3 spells CASSQALGTRENIQYF. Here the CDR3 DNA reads TGCGCCAGCAGCCAAGCTCTCGGGACTAGAGAAAACATTCAGTACTTC.

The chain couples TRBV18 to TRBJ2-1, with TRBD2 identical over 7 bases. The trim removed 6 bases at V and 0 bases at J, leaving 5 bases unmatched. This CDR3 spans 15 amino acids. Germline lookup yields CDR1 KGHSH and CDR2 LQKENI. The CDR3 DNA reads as TGTGCCAGCTCCTTGGGGGGGAGCTCCTACAATGAGCAGTTCTTC. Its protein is CASSLGGSSYNEQFF.

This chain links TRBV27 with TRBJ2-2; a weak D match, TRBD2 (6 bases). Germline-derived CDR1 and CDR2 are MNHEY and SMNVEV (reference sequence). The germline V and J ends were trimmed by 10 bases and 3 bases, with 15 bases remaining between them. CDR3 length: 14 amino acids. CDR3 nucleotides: TGTGCCACCCGAGAGGCGGGGTACACCGGGGAGCTGTTTTTT. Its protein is CATREAGYTGELFF.

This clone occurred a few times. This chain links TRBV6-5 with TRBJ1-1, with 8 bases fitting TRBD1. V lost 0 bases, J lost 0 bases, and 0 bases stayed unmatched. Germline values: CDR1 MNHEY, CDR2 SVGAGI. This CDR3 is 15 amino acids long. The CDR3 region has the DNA TGTGCCAGCAGTTACTCGGGACAGGTGAACACTGAAGCTTTCTTT. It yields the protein CASSYSGQVNTEAFF.

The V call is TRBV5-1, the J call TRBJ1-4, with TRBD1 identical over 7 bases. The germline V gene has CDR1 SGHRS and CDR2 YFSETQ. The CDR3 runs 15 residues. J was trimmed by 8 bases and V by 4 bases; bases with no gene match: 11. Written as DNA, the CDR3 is TGCGCCAGCAGCCTCCGACAGGGCTCGAAGGAAAAACTGTTTTTT. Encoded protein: CASSLRQGSKEKLFF.

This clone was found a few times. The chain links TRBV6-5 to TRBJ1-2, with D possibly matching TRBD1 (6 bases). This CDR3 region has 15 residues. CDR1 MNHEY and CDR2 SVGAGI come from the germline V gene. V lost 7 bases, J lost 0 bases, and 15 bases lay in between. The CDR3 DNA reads TGTGCCAGCACTCCCGACAGGCGATCTAACTATGGCTACACCTTC. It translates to CASTPDRRSNYGYTF.

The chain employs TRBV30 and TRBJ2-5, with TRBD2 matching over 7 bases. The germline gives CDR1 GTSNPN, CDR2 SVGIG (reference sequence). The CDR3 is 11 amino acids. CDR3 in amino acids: CAWQAGRSQYF. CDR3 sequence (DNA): TGTGCTTGGCAAGCGGGGCGCTCCCAGTACTTC.

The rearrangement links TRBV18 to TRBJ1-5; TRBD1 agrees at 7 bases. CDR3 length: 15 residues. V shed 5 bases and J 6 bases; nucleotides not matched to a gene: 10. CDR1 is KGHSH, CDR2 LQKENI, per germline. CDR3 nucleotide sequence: TGTGCCAGCTCAAGTCAAGAGGGGGCGGGTCAGCCCCAGCATTTT. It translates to CASSSQEGAGQPQHF.

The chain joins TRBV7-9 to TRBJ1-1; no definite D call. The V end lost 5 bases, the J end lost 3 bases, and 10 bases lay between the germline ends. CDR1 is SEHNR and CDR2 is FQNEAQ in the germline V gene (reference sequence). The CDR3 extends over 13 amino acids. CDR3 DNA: TGTGCCAGCAGCCCGGGTCTGTACACTGAAGCTTTCTTT. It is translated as CASSPGLYTEAFF.

Here the CDR3 DNA reads TGTGCCAGCAGTTTAGCGAGATTCAGGACGGGGAACTACGAGCAGTACTTC. It encodes CASSLARFRTGNYEQYF. V and J are TRBV28 and TRBJ2-7, with D maybe TRBD2 (5 bases). The CDR3 runs to 17 residues. V was shortened by 2 bases and J by 3 bases, with 20 bases between the two germline ends. In germline, CDR1 is MDHEN, CDR2 SYDVKM.

The CDR3 region has the DNA TGTGCCAGCAGCAGAAGTCGTAGTATGATTGGGGAGCTGTTTTTT. Residues: CASSRSRSMIGELFF. The V call is TRBV7-2, the J call TRBJ2-2; D not resolved. Germline values: CDR1 SGHTA, CDR2 FQGNSA. V was trimmed by 5 bases and J by 8 bases, leaving 18 bases between them. This CDR3 contains 15 residues.

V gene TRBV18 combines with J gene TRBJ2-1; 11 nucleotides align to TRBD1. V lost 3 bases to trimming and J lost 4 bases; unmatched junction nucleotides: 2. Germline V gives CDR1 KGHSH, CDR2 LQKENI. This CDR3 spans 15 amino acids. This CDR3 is CASSPGQGAYNEQFF. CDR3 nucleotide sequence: TGTGCCAGCTCACCCGGACAGGGGGCTTACAATGAGCAGTTCTTC.

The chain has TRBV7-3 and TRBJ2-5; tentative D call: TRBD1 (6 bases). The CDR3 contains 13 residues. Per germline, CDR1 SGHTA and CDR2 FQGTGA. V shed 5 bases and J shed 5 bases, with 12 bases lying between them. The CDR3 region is CASSLRRGETQYF. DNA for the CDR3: TGTGCCAGCAGCCTTCGAAGGGGGGAGACCCAGTACTTC. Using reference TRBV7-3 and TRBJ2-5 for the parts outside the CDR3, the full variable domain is GAGVSQTPSNKVTEKGKYVELRCDPISGHTALYWYRQSLGQGPEFLIYFQGTGAADDSGLPNDRFFAVRPEGSVSTLKIQRTERGDSAVYLCASSLRRGETQYFGPGTRLLVL.

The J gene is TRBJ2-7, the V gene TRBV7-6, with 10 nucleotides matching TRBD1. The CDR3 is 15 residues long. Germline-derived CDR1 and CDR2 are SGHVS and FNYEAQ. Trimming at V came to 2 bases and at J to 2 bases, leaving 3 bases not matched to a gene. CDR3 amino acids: CASSLKGTGAYEQYF. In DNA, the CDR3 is TGTGCCAGCAGCTTAAAAGGGACAGGGGCCTACGAGCAGTACTTC.

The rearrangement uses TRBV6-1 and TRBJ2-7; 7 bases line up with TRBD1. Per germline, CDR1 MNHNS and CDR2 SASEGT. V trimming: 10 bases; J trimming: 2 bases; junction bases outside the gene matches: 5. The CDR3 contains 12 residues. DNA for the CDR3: TGTGCCATCCGACAGGGTGCCTACGAGCAGTACTTC. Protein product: CAIRQGAYEQYF.

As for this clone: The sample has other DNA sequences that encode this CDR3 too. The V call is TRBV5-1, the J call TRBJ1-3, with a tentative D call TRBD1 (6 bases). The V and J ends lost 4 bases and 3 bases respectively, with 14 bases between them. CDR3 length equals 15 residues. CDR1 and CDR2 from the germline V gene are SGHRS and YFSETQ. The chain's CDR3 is CASSTLGQFGNTIYF. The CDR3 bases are TGCGCCAGCAGCACCCTTGGACAGTTTGGAAACACCATATATTTT. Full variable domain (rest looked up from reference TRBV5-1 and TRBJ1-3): KAGVTQTPRYLIKTRGQQVTLSCSPISGHRSVSWYQQTPGQGLQFLFEYFSETQRNKGNFPGRFSGRQFSNSRSEMNVSTLELGDSALYLCASSTLGQFGNTIYFGEGSWLTVV.

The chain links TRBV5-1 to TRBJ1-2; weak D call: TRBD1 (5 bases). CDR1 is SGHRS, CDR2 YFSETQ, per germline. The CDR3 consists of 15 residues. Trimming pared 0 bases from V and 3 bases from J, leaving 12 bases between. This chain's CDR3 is CASSLEGQGDYGYTF. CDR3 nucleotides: TGCGCCAGCAGCTTGGAAGGCCAGGGCGACTATGGCTACACCTTC.

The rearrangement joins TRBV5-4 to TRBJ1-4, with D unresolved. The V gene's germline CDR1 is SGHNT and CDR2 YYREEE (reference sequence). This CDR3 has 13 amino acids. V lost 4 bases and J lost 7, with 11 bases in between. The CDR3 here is CASSPAGGEKLFF. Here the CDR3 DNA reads TGTGCCAGCAGCCCTGCGGGAGGTGAAAAACTGTTTTTT.

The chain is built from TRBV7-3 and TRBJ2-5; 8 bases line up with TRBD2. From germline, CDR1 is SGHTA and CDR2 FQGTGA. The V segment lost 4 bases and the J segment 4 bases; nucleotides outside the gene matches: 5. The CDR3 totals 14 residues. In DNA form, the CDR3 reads TGTGCCAGCAGCTCCGGGGGGGGCGGAGAGACCCAGTACTTC. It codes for CASSSGGGGETQYF.

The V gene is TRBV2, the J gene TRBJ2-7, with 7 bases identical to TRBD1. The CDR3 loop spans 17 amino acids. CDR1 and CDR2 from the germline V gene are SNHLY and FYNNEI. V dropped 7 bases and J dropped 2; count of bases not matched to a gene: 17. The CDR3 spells CASTLRQGEILPYEQYF. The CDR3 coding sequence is TGTGCCAGCACCCTCCGTCAGGGGGAAATCCTTCCCTACGAGCAGTACTTC. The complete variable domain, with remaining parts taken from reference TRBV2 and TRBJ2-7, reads EPEVTQTPSHQVTQMGQEVILRCVPISNHLYFYWYRQILGQKVEFLVSFYNNEISEKSEIFDDQFSVERPDGSNFTLKIRSTKLEDSAMYFCASTLRQGEILPYEQYFGPGTRLTVT.